This TCR beta chain was obtained from a study of T cell responses to AZD1222 COVID-19 vaccine. The study's findings and limits: White British donors predominated, females outnumbered males, and clonal diversity was possibly underestimated. At 160-218 and 743-854, vaccine-associated CD4 TCRs were dominant, and they spanned spike. It was only 6 or 7 AZD1222 recipients who were seropositive at baseline. Targeting of unmutated variant regions was reportedly seen in nearly half of spike-specific TCRs.

Only in-frame clones appear in the TCRdb table, and some are missing; sequencing was by immunoSEQ multiplex PCR. The repertoire holds more than 150,000 clones, 70% to 90% seen once, with around 5.8% in the top ten. As to this clone: Its cognate antigen is unknown.

The V and J ends lost 0 bases and 6 bases respectively, with 12 bases between them. Germline V gene sequence: CDR1 LGHNA, CDR2 YSLEER. The CDR3 is made up of 15 amino acids. V and J are TRBV4-3 and TRBJ1-3; the D is unclear. Sequencing used peripheral blood, obtained on day 0 of AZD1222 vaccination. The sequence came from an adult in good health. For the CDR3, the DNA is TGCGCCAGCAGCCAAGATAACAACCCATTAAACACCATATATTTT. Encoded protein: CASSQDNNPLNTIYF.